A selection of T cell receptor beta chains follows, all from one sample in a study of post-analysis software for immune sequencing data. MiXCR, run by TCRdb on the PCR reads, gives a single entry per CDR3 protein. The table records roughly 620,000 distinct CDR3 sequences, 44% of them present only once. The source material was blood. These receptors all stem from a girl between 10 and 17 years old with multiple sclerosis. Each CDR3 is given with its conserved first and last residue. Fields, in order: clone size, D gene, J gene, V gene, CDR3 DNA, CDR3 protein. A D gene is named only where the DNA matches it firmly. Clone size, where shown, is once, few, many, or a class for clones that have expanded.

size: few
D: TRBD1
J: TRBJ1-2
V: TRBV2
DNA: TGTGCCAGCACCTCTTGGGGACAGGGGACGGGAAGCTATGGCTACACCTTC
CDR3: CASTSWGQGTGSYGYTF

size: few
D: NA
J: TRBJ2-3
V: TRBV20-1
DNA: TGCAGTGCTTCCTACCAGGATACGCAGTATTTT
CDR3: CSASYQDTQYF

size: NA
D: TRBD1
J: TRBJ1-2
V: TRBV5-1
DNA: TGCGCCAACAGTTCCGACAGGGCTAATGGCTACACCTTC
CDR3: CANSSDRANGYTF

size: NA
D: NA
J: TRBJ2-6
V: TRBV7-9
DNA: TGTGCCAGTAACTTAGTTGCGGGACAGACCTACTCTGGGGCCAACGTCCTGACTTTC
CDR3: CASNLVAGQTYSGANVLTF

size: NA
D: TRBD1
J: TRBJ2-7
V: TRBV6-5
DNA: TGTGCCAGCAGTTACTCGATGGGTAGGGACAGGGCAGCAATGGGGGCCCAGTACTTC
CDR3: CASSYSMGRDRAAMGAQYF

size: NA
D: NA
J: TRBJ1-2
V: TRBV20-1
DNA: TGCAGTGCTAGAGCCAGGGACTATGGCTACACCTTC
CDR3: CSARARDYGYTF

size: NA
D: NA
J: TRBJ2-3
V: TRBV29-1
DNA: TGCAGCGTTGGATCGGGTCCAACAGATACGCAGTATTTT
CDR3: CSVGSGPTDTQYF

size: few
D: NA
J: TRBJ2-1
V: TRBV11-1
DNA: TGTGCCAGCAGCTTACGGACGGATTACAATGAGCAGTTCTTC
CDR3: CASSLRTDYNEQFF

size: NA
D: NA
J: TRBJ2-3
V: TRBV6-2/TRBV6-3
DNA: TGTGCCATTCAGGGTAGCACAGATACGCAGTATTTT
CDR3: CAIQGSTDTQYF

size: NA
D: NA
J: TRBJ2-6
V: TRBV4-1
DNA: TGCGCCAGCAGCCAAGGGGCAGGATTAATAACTGGGGCCAACGTCCTGACTTTC
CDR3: CASSQGAGLITGANVLTF